The 32 T cell receptor beta chains presented below share a single source sample, sequenced in a study of fetal regulatory T cell absence and autoimmunity. This table comes from immunoSEQ multiplex PCR, and its TCRdb copy is limited to in-frame clones, with some not included. The repertoire has around 100,000 clones, 72% of them found once; the top ten carry 2%. What was sequenced was pancreas tissue. The source of these receptors is a male donor with IPEX syndrome.

The chain carries TRBV7-2 and TRBJ1-1; 8 bases match TRBD1. This CDR3 contains 14 residues. CDR1 and CDR2 (germline): SGHTA, FQGNSA. Unmatched junction bases numbered 4, after V lost 4 bases and J lost 3 bases. CDR3 residues: CASSSNRGDTEAFF. CDR3 in DNA: TGTGCCAGCAGCTCAAACAGGGGGGACACTGAAGCTTTCTTT.

This clone was found a few times. The chain uses TRBV18 and TRBJ1-2; 11 nucleotides agree with TRBD1. The V gene's germline CDR1 is KGHSH and CDR2 LQKENI. Trimming at V came to 2 bases and at J to 5 bases, leaving 13 bases not matched to a gene. This CDR3 has 18 residues. CDR3 protein: CASSPGSTTRDRGYGYTF. In nucleotides, the CDR3 is TGTGCCAGCTCACCAGGATCAACCACCCGGGACAGGGGGTATGGCTACACCTTC.

In this sample, this clone turned up a few times. This sequence joins TRBV6-5 and TRBJ2-1, with 10 bases lining up with TRBD2. This CDR3 is built from 15 residues. J lost 2 bases, V lost 6 bases, and 4 bases had no gene match. In germline, CDR1 is MNHEY, CDR2 SVGAGI. CDR3 loop: CASSEGTSAYNEQFF. The CDR3 DNA reads TGTGCCAGCAGCGAGGGGACTAGCGCCTACAATGAGCAGTTCTTC.

The chain employs TRBV19 and TRBJ1-2; 12 positions match TRBD1. This CDR3 spans 16 amino acids. J gave up 4 bases and V 8 bases, and 11 bases lay outside the gene matches. Germline-derived CDR1 and CDR2 are LNHDA and SQIVND (reference sequence). CDR3 in DNA: TGTGCCAGTTTGGGACAGGGGGCGATTGCGGGCTATGGCTACACCTTC. This sequence encodes CASLGQGAIAGYGYTF. The full variable domain, with the rest looked up from reference TRBV19 and TRBJ1-2, is DGGITQSPKYLFRKEGQNVTLSCEQNLNHDAMYWYRQDPGQGLRLIYYSQIVNDFQKGDIAEGYSVSREKKESFPLTVTSAQKNPTAFYLCASLGQGAIAGYGYTFGSGTRLTVV.

This chain connects TRBV5-1 to TRBJ2-5; the D gene could be TRBD1 or TRBD2 (5 bases each). Germline values: CDR1 SGHRS, CDR2 YFSETQ. V lost 5 bases and J lost 4, with 18 bases in between. The CDR3 covers 15 residues. CDR3 in amino acids: CASRPSGTHRETQYF. The CDR3 nucleotides are TGCGCCAGCAGGCCGTCCGGGACCCACAGAGAGACCCAGTACTTC.

The V and J genes are TRBV29-1 and TRBJ2-7; 7 bases match TRBD1. The CDR3 is made up of 12 amino acids. After removal of 7 bases from V and 0 bases from J, the junction contained 3 bases not matched to a gene. Germline lookup yields CDR1 SQVTM and CDR2 ANQGSEA. The CDR3 spells CSGRDSSYEQYF. The CDR3 nucleotides read TGCAGCGGACGGGACAGCTCCTACGAGCAGTACTTC.

This chain uses TRBV25-1 with TRBJ2-6; D call uncertain. Germline V gene data show CDR1 as MGHDK and CDR2 as SYGVNS. V was trimmed by 4 bases and J by 3 bases, leaving 7 bases between them. CDR3 length: 14 residues. CDR3 loop: CASSGGGGANVLTF. The CDR3 DNA follows: TGTGCCAGCAGTGGAGGTGGTGGGGCCAACGTCCTGACTTTC.

The chain has TRBV7-6 and TRBJ2-7; D call uncertain. Germline V gives CDR1 SGHVS, CDR2 FNYEAQ. This CDR3 has 14 amino acids. Deletions cut 1 base from V and 5 bases from J, with 12 bases between. The CDR3 region is CASSLGPPIHEQYF. The CDR3 nucleotides are TGTGCCAGCAGCTTAGGACCGCCCATCCACGAGCAGTACTTC. Full variable domain (rest looked up from reference TRBV7-6 and TRBJ2-7): GAGVSQSPRYKVTKRGQDVALRCDPISGHVSLYWYRQALGQGPEFLTYFNYEAQQDKSGLPNDRFSAERPEGSISTLTIQRTEQRDSAMYRCASSLGPPIHEQYFGPGTRLTVT.

Only a few counts were recorded for this clone. In DNA, the CDR3 is TGTGCCAGTAGTATAGAGGGGACAGCGAACACCGGGGAGCTGTTTTTT. It yields the protein CASSIEGTANTGELFF. The chain couples TRBV19 to TRBJ2-2; 7 nucleotides align to TRBD1. This CDR3 comprises 16 residues. V dropped 0 bases and J dropped 0; count of bases not matched to a gene: 1. Germline V CDR1 and CDR2: LNHDA, SQIVND (reference sequence).

This chain uses TRBV5-6 with TRBJ1-2, with 9 bases lining up with TRBD1. The junction had 8 bases not matched to a gene; V was cut back by 4 bases and J by 4 bases. CDR3 length: 15 residues. The V gene's germline CDR1 is SGHDT and CDR2 YYEEEE. The CDR3 protein is CASSETGGRRYGYTF. In nucleotides, the CDR3 is TGTGCCAGCAGCGAGACAGGGGGAAGGCGCTATGGCTACACCTTC.

The chain carries TRBV30 and TRBJ1-1, with D unclear. V was cut by 0 bases and J by 0 bases, with 2 bases left in between. CDR1 is GTSNPN, CDR2 SVGIG, per germline (reference sequence). The CDR3 sequence is 12 residues long. The CDR3 reads CAWSVMNTEAFF. CDR3 coding DNA: TGTGCCTGGAGTGTGATGAACACTGAAGCTTTCTTT.

The chain employs TRBV19 and TRBJ1-2, with TRBD1 matching 11 bases. CDR1 and CDR2 (germline): LNHDA, SQIVND (reference sequence). The CDR3 loop spans 15 amino acids. V lost 5 bases to trimming and J lost 5 bases; unmatched junction nucleotides: 7. Written as DNA, the CDR3 is TGTGCCAGTAGTCTACTCGGGACAGGGGGGTATGGCTACACCTTC. Its protein product is CASSLLGTGGYGYTF.

J is TRBJ2-5 and V is TRBV30; a possible D gene is TRBD1 (6 bases). The germline CDR1 and CDR2 sequences are GTSNPN and SVGIG (reference sequence). The CDR3 length is 15 residues. V dropped 3 bases and J dropped 2 bases, with 16 bases sitting between them. The CDR3 reads CAWSSSGVGQETQYF. CDR3 DNA sequence: TGTGCCTGGAGCAGTTCAGGGGTAGGGCAAGAGACCCAGTACTTC.

In DNA form, the CDR3 reads TGTGCCAGCAGCTCCTGGGGGCTGTATGAGACCCAGTACTTC. Amino acid sequence: CASSSWGLYETQYF. V gene TRBV5-6 combines with J gene TRBJ2-5, with TRBD1 as a possible D gene (6 bases). The CDR3 contains 14 residues. Germline-derived CDR1 and CDR2 are SGHDT and YYEEEE. V was pared by 3 bases and J by 5 bases, with 14 bases between.

The CDR3 loop is CASRKTGLAGGNEQFF. Written as DNA, the CDR3 is TGTGCCAGCAGGAAAACGGGACTAGCGGGGGGAAATGAGCAGTTCTTC. The genes are TRBV6-6 and TRBJ2-1; 15 bases are shared with TRBD2. The V and J ends lost 6 bases and 7 bases, in that order; junction bases with no gene match: 7. The germline V gene encodes CDR1 MNHNY and CDR2 SVGAGI (reference sequence). CDR3 length equals 16 residues.

The table lists this clone with a few counts. This chain joins TRBV2 and TRBJ2-7; D tentatively reads TRBD1 or TRBD2 (5 bases each). The V end was cut by 4 bases, the J end by 0 bases, with 7 bases between. CDR1 is SNHLY and CDR2 is FYNNEI in the germline V gene. This CDR3 has 13 residues. CDR3 nucleotide sequence: TGTGCCAGCAGTGGGGACCACTCCTACGAGCAGTACTTC. Translation gives CASSGDHSYEQYF.

CDR3 sequence: CASSKSTDTQYF. The CDR3 bases are TGTGCCAGCTCTAAAAGCACAGATACGCAGTATTTT. The chain joins TRBV2 to TRBJ2-3, with D uncertain. Germline assignment: CDR1 SNHLY and CDR2 FYNNEI. The CDR3 totals 12 residues. V gave up 8 bases and J gave up 0 bases, with 6 bases separating them.

This clone was picked up a small number of times. The rearrangement links TRBV19 to TRBJ2-7; perhaps D is TRBD1 or TRBD2 (6 bases each). V lost 3 bases and J lost 6, with 15 bases in between. The CDR3 sequence is 14 residues long. Germline CDR1 is LNHDA and CDR2 is SQIVND (reference sequence). In nucleotides, the CDR3 is TGTGCCAGTAGTATGACAAGGGGGGCTCGCGAGCAGTACTTC. This translates into CASSMTRGAREQYF.

This clone was seen only a few times. The V call is TRBV19, the J call TRBJ1-5; possible D gene TRBD1, 6 bases. This CDR3 has 17 residues. The germline gives CDR1 LNHDA, CDR2 SQIVND (reference sequence). Deletions cut 5 bases from V and 5 bases from J, with 22 bases between. CDR3 sequence (DNA): TGTGCCAGTAGTGTCGGGATATTTTCGAGGGGGTATCAGCCCCAGCATTTT. This translates into CASSVGIFSRGYQPQHF.

V gene TRBV6-6 combines with J gene TRBJ1-1; D perhaps matches TRBD1 (5 bases). CDR3 size: 11 residues. V lost 8 bases and J lost 11, with 15 bases in between. Per germline, CDR1 MNHNY and CDR2 SVGAGI (reference sequence). The DNA for the CDR3 is TGTGCCAGCGTTCGGGGGGGGAACGCTTTCTTT. The encoded protein is CASVRGGNAFF.

This sequence joins TRBV27 and TRBJ1-6; D remains ambiguous. With 0 bases removed from V and 9 bases from J, the gap between germline ends came to 9 bases. The V gene's germline CDR1 is MNHEY and CDR2 SMNVEV (reference sequence). The CDR3 extends over 14 amino acids. The DNA of the CDR3 is TGTGCCAGCAGTTTATCGGGGTGGAGTTCACCCCTCCACTTT. It specifies CASSLSGWSSPLHF.

The rearrangement uses TRBV15 and TRBJ2-2; 11 nucleotides align to TRBD1. V was pared by 5 bases and J by 14 bases, with 10 bases of the junction left unmatched. The CDR3 sequence is 14 residues long. The germline CDR1 and CDR2 sequences are LNHNV and YYDKDF (reference sequence). For the CDR3, the DNA is TGTGCCACCAGCTTGGTCGGGGGGACAGGGGGTCTGTTTTTT. Its translation: CATSLVGGTGGLFF.

The chain links TRBV25-1 to TRBJ2-7; 8 bases match TRBD1. This CDR3 is built from 13 residues. CDR1 MGHDK and CDR2 SYGVNS come from the germline V gene. After removal of 4 bases from V and 1 base from J, the junction contained 0 bases not matched to a gene. The CDR3 is CASSGTGSYEQYF. CDR3 in DNA: TGTGCCAGCAGTGGGACAGGGTCCTACGAGCAGTACTTC.

The chain combines TRBV9 with TRBJ2-3; perhaps TRBD2 as D (5 bases). This CDR3 has 15 amino acids. Between the trimmed V and J ends, which lost 0 bases and 2 bases, there was a span of 10 bases. Germline CDR1 and CDR2: SGDLS and YYNGEE. DNA for the CDR3: TGTGCCAGCAGCGTAGACGGGGTGGACACAGATACGCAGTATTTT. This encodes CASSVDGVDTDTQYF.

V is TRBV9 and J is TRBJ2-1, with D perhaps TRBD1 (6 bases). There are 16 residues in the CDR3. CDR1 and CDR2 from the germline V gene are SGDLS and YYNGEE. V was clipped by 0 bases and J by 4 bases, with 14 bases between them. CDR3 sequence (DNA): TGTGCCAGCAGCGTAGATAAAGTGACAGGTTACAATGAGCAGTTCTTC. Translating it yields CASSVDKVTGYNEQFF.

This clone was seen a few times. The CDR3 is CSVVGQGSRAEAFF. CDR3 DNA sequence: TGCAGCGTAGTGGGACAGGGCAGTAGGGCTGAAGCTTTCTTT. The chain recombines TRBV29-1 with TRBJ1-1; the match to TRBD1 covers 9 bases. V shed 6 bases and J 6 bases; nucleotides not matched to a gene: 11. Germline CDR1 reads SQVTM; CDR2 reads ANQGSEA. This CDR3 has 14 residues. The variable domain in full, completed from reference TRBV29-1 and TRBJ1-1, reads SAVISQKPSRDICQRGTSLTIQCQVDSQVTMMFWYRQQPGQSLTLIATANQGSEATYESGFVIDKFPISRPNLTFSTLTVSNMSPEDSSIYLCSVVGQGSRAEAFFGQGTRLTVV.

V gene TRBV6-6 combines with J gene TRBJ2-7; TRBD1 matches at 7 bases. This CDR3 spans 15 amino acids. Germline V gene sequence: CDR1 MNHNY, CDR2 SVGAGI (reference sequence). The J segment lost 5 bases and the V segment lost 2 bases, leaving 9 bases of the junction unmatched. The CDR3 DNA follows: TGTGCCAGCAGTTACACTCGAGGGGGCATCGACGAGCAGTACTTC. Translation: CASSYTRGGIDEQYF.

J is TRBJ1-2 and V is TRBV5-1; D gene uncertain. The V and J ends lost 0 bases and 4 bases respectively, with 7 bases between them. CDR1 SGHRS and CDR2 YFSETQ come from the germline V gene. The CDR3 runs to 13 residues. Written as DNA, the CDR3 is TGCGCCAGCAGCTTGGGTGGCGCCTATGGCTACACCTTC. Its translation: CASSLGGAYGYTF.

The rearrangement uses TRBV20-1 and TRBJ1-1; TRBD1 aligns across 7 bases. Germline trimming cut 5 bases from V and 3 bases from J; bases unmatched to any gene: 0. Per the germline V gene, CDR1 is DFQATT and CDR2 is SNEGSKA (reference sequence). The CDR3 has 11 residues. The CDR3 nucleotides are TGCAGTGCTGGACAGGACACTGAAGCTTTCTTT. Protein product: CSAGQDTEAFF.

V gene TRBV2 combines with J gene TRBJ1-6; a possible D gene is TRBD1 (6 bases). CDR3 length equals 17 residues. The germline V gene has CDR1 SNHLY and CDR2 FYNNEI. V lost 6 bases and J 0 bases, leaving 15 bases between the germline ends. The CDR3 DNA sequence: TGTGCCAGCAGAAACAGGGCCCCACTCTCCTATAATTCACCCCTCCACTTT. As protein: CASRNRAPLSYNSPLHF. The full variable domain, in which reference TRBV2 and TRBJ1-6 provide the parts outside the CDR3, is EPEVTQTPSHQVTQMGQEVILRCVPISNHLYFYWYRQILGQKVEFLVSFYNNEISEKSEIFDDQFSVERPDGSNFTLKIRSTKLEDSAMYFCASRNRAPLSYNSPLHFGNGTRLTVT.

This sequence joins TRBV12-5 and TRBJ1-1; D unclear. The CDR3 is 13 amino acids. With 2 bases removed from V and 13 bases from J, the gap between germline ends came to 17 bases. The germline CDR1 and CDR2 sequences are LGHNT and FRNRAP. CDR3 bases: TGTGCTAGTGGTTTGCCCCTGGAGGCCGCCCTTTTCTTT. Amino acids: CASGLPLEAALFF.

The CDR3 DNA reads as TGTGCCAGCAGCCTTAGAGCGGGGGCGAACTATGGCTACACCTTC. It yields the protein CASSLRAGANYGYTF. This chain links TRBV11-3 with TRBJ1-2, with D perhaps matching TRBD1 (6 bases). CDR3 length equals 15 residues. The V end was cut by 5 bases, the J end by 2 bases, with 15 bases between. Germline assignment: CDR1 SGHNT and CDR2 YENEEA.